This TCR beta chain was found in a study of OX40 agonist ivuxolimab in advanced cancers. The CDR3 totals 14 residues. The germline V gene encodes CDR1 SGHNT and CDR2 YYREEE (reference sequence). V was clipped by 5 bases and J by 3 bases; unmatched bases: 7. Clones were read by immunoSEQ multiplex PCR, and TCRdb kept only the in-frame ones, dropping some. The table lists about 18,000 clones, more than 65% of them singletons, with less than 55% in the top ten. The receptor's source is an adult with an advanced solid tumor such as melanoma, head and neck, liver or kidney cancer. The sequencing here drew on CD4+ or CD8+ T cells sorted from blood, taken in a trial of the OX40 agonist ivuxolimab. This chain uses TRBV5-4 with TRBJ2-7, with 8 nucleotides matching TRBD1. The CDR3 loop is CASRGTGPNYEQYF. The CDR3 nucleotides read TGTGCCAGCAGGGGGACAGGCCCCAACTACGAGCAGTACTTC.